The sequence of this T cell receptor (beta chain) was determined in a study of Ad26.COV2.S vaccination and SARS-CoV-2 variants. V was trimmed by 1 base and J by 8 bases, leaving 13 bases between them. The CDR3 has 14 amino acids. Germline CDR1 reads KGHDR; CDR2 reads SFDVKD. The assay was immunoSEQ multiplex PCR, and TCRdb's table has in-frame clones only and misses some. The sample consists of roughly 500,000 clones, about 88% of them appearing once. Treatment noted: some 20 received Ad26.COV2.S at low or high dose, single or two shots; about 5 received placebo; per-sample allocation not given. The samples date from day 63 after the first vaccine or placebo injection. Note on this clone: Its antigen is unknown.

Study results and caveats: The breadth of spike-specific CD8+ and CD4+ T cell responses after vaccination was reportedly substantial. Breadth and depth estimates from TCRs may understate total T cell responses.

This chain connects TRBV24-1 to TRBJ1-2; maybe TRBD1 (6 bases). The clonotype was recovered from a person aged 18 to 65 who received the Ad26.COV2.S COVID-19 vaccine or a placebo. This material consisted of peripheral blood, taken in a trial of Ad26.COV2.S vaccine versus placebo. CDR3 in amino acids: CATSDFTGTNGYTF. CDR3 coding DNA: TGTGCCACCAGTGATTTCACAGGGACCAACGGCTACACCTTC.